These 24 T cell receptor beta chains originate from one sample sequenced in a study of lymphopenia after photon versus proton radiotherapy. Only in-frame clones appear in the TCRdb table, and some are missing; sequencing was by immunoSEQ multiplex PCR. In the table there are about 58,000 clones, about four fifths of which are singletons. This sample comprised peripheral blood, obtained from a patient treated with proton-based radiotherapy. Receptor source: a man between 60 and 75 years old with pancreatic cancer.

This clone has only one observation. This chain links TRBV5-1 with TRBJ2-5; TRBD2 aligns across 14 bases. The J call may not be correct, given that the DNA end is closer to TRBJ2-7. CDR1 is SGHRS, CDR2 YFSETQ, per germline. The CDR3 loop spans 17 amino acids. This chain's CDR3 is CASSLGLAGGPPYEQYF. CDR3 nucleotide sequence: TGCGCCAGCAGCTTGGGACTAGCGGGAGGGCCACCGTACGAGCAGTACTTC.

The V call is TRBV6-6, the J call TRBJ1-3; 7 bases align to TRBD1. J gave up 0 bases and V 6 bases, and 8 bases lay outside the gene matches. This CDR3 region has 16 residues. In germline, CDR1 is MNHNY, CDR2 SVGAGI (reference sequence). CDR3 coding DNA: TGTGCCAGCAGCGACCGGGACAGCTACTCTGGAAACACCATATATTTT. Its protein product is CASSDRDSYSGNTIYF.

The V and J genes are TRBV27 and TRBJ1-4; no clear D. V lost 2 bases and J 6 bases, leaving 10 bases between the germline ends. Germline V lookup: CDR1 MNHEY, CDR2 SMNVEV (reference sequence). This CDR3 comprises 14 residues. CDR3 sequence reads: CASSLAGRDEKLFF. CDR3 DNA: TGTGCCAGCAGTTTAGCGGGGAGAGATGAAAAACTGTTTTTT.

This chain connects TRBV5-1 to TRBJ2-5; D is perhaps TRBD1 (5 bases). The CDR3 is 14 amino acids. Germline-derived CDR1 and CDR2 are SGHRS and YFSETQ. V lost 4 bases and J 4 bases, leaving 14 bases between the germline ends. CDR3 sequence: CASSPGHLGETQYF. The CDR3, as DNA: TGCGCCAGCAGCCCTGGACACCTGGGAGAGACCCAGTACTTC.

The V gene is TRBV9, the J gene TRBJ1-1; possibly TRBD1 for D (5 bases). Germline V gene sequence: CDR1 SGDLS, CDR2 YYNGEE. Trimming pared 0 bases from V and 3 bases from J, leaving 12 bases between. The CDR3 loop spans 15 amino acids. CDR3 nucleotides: TGTGCCAGCAGCGTAGATGGCACGGGGGACACTGAAGCTTTCTTT. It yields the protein CASSVDGTGDTEAFF.

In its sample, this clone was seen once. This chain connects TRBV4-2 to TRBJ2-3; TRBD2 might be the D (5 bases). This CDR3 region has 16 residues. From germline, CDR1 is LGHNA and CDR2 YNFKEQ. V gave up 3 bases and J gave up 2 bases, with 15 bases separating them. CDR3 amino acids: CASSQALRDDTDTQYF. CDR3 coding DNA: TGTGCCAGCAGCCAGGCTCTGAGGGATGACACAGATACGCAGTATTTT.

The CDR3 sequence is CASSLGPLSYEQYF. The CDR3 DNA is TGTGCCAGCAGCTTAGGGCCCCTCTCCTACGAGCAGTACTTC. The chain recombines TRBV5-5 with TRBJ2-7; D is uncertain. The CDR3 loop spans 14 amino acids. V was pared by 2 bases and J by 0 bases, with 9 bases between. CDR1 is SGHKS, CDR2 YYEKEE, per germline (reference sequence).

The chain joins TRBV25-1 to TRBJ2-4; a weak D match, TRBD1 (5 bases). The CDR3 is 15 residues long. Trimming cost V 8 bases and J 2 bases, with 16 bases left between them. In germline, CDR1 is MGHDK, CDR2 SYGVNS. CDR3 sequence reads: CASHIKGPPKNIQYF. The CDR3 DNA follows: TGTGCCAGCCATATTAAGGGGCCCCCCAAAAACATTCAGTACTTC.

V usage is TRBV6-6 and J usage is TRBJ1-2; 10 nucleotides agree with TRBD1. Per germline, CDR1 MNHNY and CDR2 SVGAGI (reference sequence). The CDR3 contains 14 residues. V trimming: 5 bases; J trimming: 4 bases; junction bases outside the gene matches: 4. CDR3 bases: TGTGCCAGCAGTCGGGACAGGGGACGCTATGGCTACACCTTC. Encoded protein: CASSRDRGRYGYTF.

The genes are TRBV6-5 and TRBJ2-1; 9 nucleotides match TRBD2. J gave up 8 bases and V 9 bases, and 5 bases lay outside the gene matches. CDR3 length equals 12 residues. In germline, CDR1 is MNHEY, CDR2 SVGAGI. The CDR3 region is CASGGRVDEQFF. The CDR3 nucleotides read TGTGCCAGTGGCGGGAGGGTAGATGAGCAGTTCTTC.

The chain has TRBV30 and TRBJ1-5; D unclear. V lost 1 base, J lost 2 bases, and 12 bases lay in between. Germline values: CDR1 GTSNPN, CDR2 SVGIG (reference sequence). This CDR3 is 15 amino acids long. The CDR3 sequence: CAWSAGSLGNQPQHF. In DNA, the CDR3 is TGTGCCTGGAGTGCCGGCAGCCTGGGCAATCAGCCCCAGCATTTT.

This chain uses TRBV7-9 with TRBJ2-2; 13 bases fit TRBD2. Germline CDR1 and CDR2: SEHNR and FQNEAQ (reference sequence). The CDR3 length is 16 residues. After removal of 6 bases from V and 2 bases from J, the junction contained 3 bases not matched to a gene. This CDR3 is CASSRLAGGNTGELFF. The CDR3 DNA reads TGTGCCAGCAGTCGACTAGCGGGAGGCAACACCGGGGAGCTGTTTTTT.

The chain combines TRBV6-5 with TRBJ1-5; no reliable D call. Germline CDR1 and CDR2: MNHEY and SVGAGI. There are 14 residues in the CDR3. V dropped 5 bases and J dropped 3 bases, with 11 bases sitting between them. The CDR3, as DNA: TGTGCCAGCAGTGCCAGGCAATTCAATCAGCCCCAGCATTTT. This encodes CASSARQFNQPQHF.

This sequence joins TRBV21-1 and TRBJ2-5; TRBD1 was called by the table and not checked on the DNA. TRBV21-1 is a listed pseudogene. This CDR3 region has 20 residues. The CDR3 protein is CAKPHTKVTKSRGLGETQYF. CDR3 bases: TGTGCCAAACCCCACACCAAGGTCACAAAATCCAGGGGCCTTGGGGAGACCCAGTACTTC.

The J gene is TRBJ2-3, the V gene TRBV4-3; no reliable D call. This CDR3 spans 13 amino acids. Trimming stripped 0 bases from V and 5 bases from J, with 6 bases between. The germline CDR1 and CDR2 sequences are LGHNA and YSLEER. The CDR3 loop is CASSQDRVDTQYF. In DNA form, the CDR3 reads TGCGCCAGCAGCCAAGATCGGGTAGATACGCAGTATTTT.

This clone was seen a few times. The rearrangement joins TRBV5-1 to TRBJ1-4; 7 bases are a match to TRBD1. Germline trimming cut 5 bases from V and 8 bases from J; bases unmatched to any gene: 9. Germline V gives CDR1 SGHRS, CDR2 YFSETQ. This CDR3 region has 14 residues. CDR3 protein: CASSAGTAAEKLFF. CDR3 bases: TGCGCCAGCAGTGCCGGGACAGCCGCAGAAAAACTGTTTTTT.

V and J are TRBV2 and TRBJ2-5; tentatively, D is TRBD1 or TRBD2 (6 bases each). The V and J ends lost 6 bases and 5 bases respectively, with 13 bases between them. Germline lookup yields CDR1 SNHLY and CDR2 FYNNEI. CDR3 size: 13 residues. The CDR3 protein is CASRAGAGETQYF. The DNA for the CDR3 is TGTGCCAGCAGAGCAGGGGCGGGGGAGACCCAGTACTTC.

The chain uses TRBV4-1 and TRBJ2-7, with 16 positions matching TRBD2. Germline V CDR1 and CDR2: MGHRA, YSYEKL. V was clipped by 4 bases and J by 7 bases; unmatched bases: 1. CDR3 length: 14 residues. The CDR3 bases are TGCGCCAGCAGCCCGGGACTAGCGGGAGGGGAGCAGTACTTC. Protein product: CASSPGLAGGEQYF.

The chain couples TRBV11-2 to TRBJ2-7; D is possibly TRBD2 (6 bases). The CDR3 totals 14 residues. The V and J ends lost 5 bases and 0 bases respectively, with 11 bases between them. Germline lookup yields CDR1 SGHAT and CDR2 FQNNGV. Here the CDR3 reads CASSSDGSSYEQYF. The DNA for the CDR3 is TGTGCCAGCAGCAGCGACGGGAGCTCCTACGAGCAGTACTTC. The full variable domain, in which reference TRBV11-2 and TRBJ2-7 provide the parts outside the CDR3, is EAGVAQSPRYKIIEKRQSVAFWCNPISGHATLYWYQQILGQGPKLLIQFQNNGVVDDSQLPKDRFSAERLKGVDSTLKIQPAKLEDSAVYLCASSSDGSSYEQYFGPGTRLTVT.

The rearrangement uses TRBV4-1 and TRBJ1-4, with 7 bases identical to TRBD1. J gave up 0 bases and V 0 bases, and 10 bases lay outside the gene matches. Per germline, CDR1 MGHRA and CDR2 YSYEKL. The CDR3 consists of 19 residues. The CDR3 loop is CASSQDRGQTTTTNEKLFF. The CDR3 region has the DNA TGCGCCAGCAGCCAAGATAGGGGACAGACGACAACAACTAATGAAAAACTGTTTTTT.

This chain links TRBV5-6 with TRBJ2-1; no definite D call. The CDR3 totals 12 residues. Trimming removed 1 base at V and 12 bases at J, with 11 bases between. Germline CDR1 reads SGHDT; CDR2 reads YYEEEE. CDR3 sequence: CASSLQDRGQFF. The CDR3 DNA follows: TGTGCCAGCAGCTTGCAGGACCGCGGGCAGTTCTTC. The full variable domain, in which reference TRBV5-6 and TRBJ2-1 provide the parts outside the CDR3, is DAGVTQSPTHLIKTRGQQVTLRCSPKSGHDTVSWYQQALGQGPQFIFQYYEEEERQRGNFPDRFSGHQFPNYSSELNVNALLLGDSALYLCASSLQDRGQFFGPGTRLTVL.

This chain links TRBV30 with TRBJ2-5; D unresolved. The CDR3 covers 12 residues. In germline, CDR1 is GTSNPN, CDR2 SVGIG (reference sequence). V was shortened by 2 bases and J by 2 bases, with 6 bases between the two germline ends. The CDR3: CAWSPGQETQYF. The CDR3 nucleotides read TGTGCCTGGAGTCCCGGGCAAGAGACCCAGTACTTC.

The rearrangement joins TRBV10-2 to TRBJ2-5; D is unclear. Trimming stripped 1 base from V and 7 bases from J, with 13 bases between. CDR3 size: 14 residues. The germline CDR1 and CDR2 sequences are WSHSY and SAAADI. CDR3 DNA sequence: TGCGCCAGCAGTGAGTTCCCCAATGACGGGACCCAGTACTTC. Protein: CASSEFPNDGTQYF.

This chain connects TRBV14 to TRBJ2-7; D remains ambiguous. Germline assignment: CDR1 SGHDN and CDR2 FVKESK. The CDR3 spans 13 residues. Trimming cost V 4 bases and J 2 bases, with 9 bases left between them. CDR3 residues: CASSPQPPYEQYF. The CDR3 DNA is TGTGCCAGCAGCCCCCAACCCCCCTACGAGCAGTACTTC.